Sequencing of this T cell receptor (beta chain) was carried out in a study of cytomegalovirus exposure and HLA in healthy donors. Study-level points and caveats: That first-cohort TCR clusters tended to co-occur in the roughly 130 validation repertoires was found in a later analysis.

Germline CDR1 and CDR2: MDHEN and SYDVKM. Deletions cut 2 bases from V and 2 bases from J, with 4 bases between. The length of the CDR3 is 12 residues. A note on this clone: Its target is not known.

Libraries were prepared by immunoSEQ multiplex PCR; TCRdb keeps only in-frame clonotypes and omits some of them. The data show roughly 150,000 clones, 70% to 90% seen once. The chain has TRBV28 and TRBJ2-7; D unresolved. This sequence was found in a woman in her thirties in good health and CMV-seronegative. Specimen: PBMCs. CDR3 amino acids: CASSLVTYEQYF. The CDR3 DNA reads as TGTGCCAGCAGTTTAGTAACCTACGAGCAGTACTTC.